Listed here are 14 T cell receptor beta chains from one sample, sequenced in a study of cytomegalovirus exposure and HLA in healthy donors. PCR was performed using 60 Vbeta and 13 Jbeta primers. Here immunoSEQ multiplex PCR was the method, and the copy in TCRdb shows in-frame clones only, minus some. The data contain about 180,000 clones, over 70% of them singletons. The sequencing input was PBMCs. The receptors derive from a woman aged 45-60 years in good health and CMV-seronegative.

In DNA, the CDR3 is TGTGCCTGGGACGGCGGGCGTGATGGAAACACCATATATTTT. It translates to CAWDGGRDGNTIYF. V and J are TRBV30 and TRBJ1-3, with D uncertain. This CDR3 region has 14 residues. The germline gives CDR1 GTSNPN, CDR2 SVGIG (reference sequence). V was cut by 5 bases and J by 3 bases, with 14 bases left in between.

The CDR3 region is CASSFTGRNTEAFF. The CDR3 DNA sequence: TGCGCCAGCAGCTTTACAGGGCGGAACACTGAAGCTTTCTTT. The chain uses TRBV5-1 and TRBJ1-1; a possible D gene is TRBD1 (6 bases). From germline, CDR1 is SGHRS and CDR2 YFSETQ. The CDR3 is 14 residues long. V lost 2 bases and J 1 base, leaving 9 bases between the germline ends.

This clone has more than one count but fewer than ten. CDR3 DNA: TGTGCCAGCAGTTTTTTGACAGACAATCAGCCCCAGCATTTT. Residues: CASSFLTDNQPQHF. The chain carries TRBV27 and TRBJ1-5; D might be TRBD1 (5 bases). Germline lookup yields CDR1 MNHEY and CDR2 SMNVEV (reference sequence). V was pared by 3 bases and J by 3 bases, with 9 bases between. This CDR3 has 14 amino acids.

In this sample, this clone turned up a few times. The chain has TRBV19 and TRBJ1-5, with 11 bases matching TRBD1. The CDR3 consists of 15 residues. Trimming at V came to 5 bases and at J to 6 bases, leaving 6 bases not matched to a gene. CDR1 LNHDA and CDR2 SQIVND come from the germline V gene (reference sequence). CDR3 amino acids: CASSPLDRGLQPQHF. The CDR3 DNA reads TGTGCCAGTAGTCCCCTGGACAGGGGGCTTCAGCCCCAGCATTTT.

The chain combines TRBV19 with TRBJ2-2; TRBD2 aligns across 7 bases. V shed 8 bases, J shed 1 base, and the junction held 10 bases outside the gene matches. The CDR3 length is 16 residues. Germline CDR1 LNHDA, CDR2 SQIVND (reference sequence). CDR3 sequence reads: CASSRWAGENTGELFF. CDR3 DNA: TGTGCCAGTTCCCGCTGGGCGGGAGAGAACACCGGGGAGCTGTTTTTT.

The chain recombines TRBV7-3 with TRBJ2-2, with 10 bases lining up with TRBD1. Per germline, CDR1 SGHTA and CDR2 FQGTGA. V trimming: 5 bases; J trimming: 0 bases; junction bases outside the gene matches: 6. This CDR3 is built from 17 residues. CDR3 amino acids: CASSLDRGGSNTGELFF. In DNA, the CDR3 is TGTGCCAGCAGCCTGGACAGGGGGGGGTCGAACACCGGGGAGCTGTTTTTT.

As regards this clone: This sample also contains other DNA sequences that code for the same CDR3. The rearrangement links TRBV27 to TRBJ1-2; 8 nucleotides align to TRBD1. The CDR3 is 12 residues long. Germline V gene lookup returns CDR1 MNHEY and CDR2 SMNVEV (reference sequence). Losses at the gene ends were 9 bases for V and 4 bases for J; bases not matched to a gene: 4. The CDR3 nucleotides read TGTGCCAGTAGTACAGGGGGCTATGGCTACACCTTC. Protein sequence: CASSTGGYGYTF.

In this sample, this clone turned up once. The V gene is TRBV7-2, the J gene TRBJ1-2; tentative D call: TRBD1 (5 bases). Looked up from germline, CDR1 is SGHTA and CDR2 is FQGNSA. The CDR3 length is 14 residues. Trimming removed 5 bases at V and 6 bases at J, with 16 bases between. CDR3 nucleotide sequence: TGTGCCAGCAGCGCGAGACAGTACTCGGATGGCTACACCTTC. This translates into CASSARQYSDGYTF.

The chain carries TRBV27 and TRBJ2-7; D remains ambiguous. There are 11 residues in the CDR3. Germline V gene data show CDR1 as MNHEY and CDR2 as SMNVEV (reference sequence). Trimming cost V 4 bases and J 2 bases, with 3 bases left between them. The CDR3 nucleotides read TGTGCCAGCAGTTCGGCCTACGAGCAGTACTTC. Protein: CASSSAYEQYF.

V usage is TRBV10-2 and J usage is TRBJ2-7, with a possible D match to TRBD1 (6 bases). The V gene's germline CDR1 is WSHSY and CDR2 SAAADI. V lost 8 bases and J 0 bases, leaving 14 bases between the germline ends. The CDR3 consists of 14 residues. The CDR3 DNA sequence: TGCGCCAGCGGCGCAGGGGACGTCTCCTACGAGCAGTACTTC. Translation gives CASGAGDVSYEQYF.

The chain recombines TRBV7-9 with TRBJ2-2; the D gene is possibly TRBD1 (5 bases). Per the germline V gene, CDR1 is SEHNR and CDR2 is FQNEAQ (reference sequence). CDR3 length: 15 residues. Between the trimmed V and J ends, which lost 1 base and 1 base, there was a span of 7 bases. The CDR3 sequence is CASSLDQGNTGELFF. The CDR3 region has the DNA TGTGCCAGCAGCTTAGATCAGGGGAACACCGGGGAGCTGTTTTTT.

The table lists this clone with a few counts. V and J are TRBV5-1 and TRBJ1-5; 9 bases are shared with TRBD1. This CDR3 contains 16 residues. The trim removed 0 bases at V and 6 bases at J, leaving 7 bases unmatched. Looked up from germline, CDR1 is SGHRS and CDR2 is YFSETQ. CDR3 bases: TGCGCCAGCAGCTTGGGGCCGGGACAGGGAGGTCAGCCCCAGCATTTT. Translation gives CASSLGPGQGGQPQHF.

The rearrangement links TRBV28 to TRBJ2-1; 9 bases are a match to TRBD1. Germline values: CDR1 MDHEN, CDR2 SYDVKM. J was trimmed by 4 bases and V by 7 bases; bases with no gene match: 5. CDR3 length: 14 amino acids. The CDR3 here is CASIRDRVYNEQFF. The CDR3 region has the DNA TGTGCCAGCATCCGGGACAGGGTTTACAATGAGCAGTTCTTC.

The V gene is TRBV28, the J gene TRBJ1-2; D uncertain. Trimming stripped 7 bases from V and 7 bases from J, with 16 bases between. CDR3 length: 13 amino acids. Germline assignment: CDR1 MDHEN and CDR2 SYDVKM. DNA of the CDR3: TGTGCCAGCAAAGACCTCGGTGCGGTTGGCTACACCTTC. Its protein product is CASKDLGAVGYTF.